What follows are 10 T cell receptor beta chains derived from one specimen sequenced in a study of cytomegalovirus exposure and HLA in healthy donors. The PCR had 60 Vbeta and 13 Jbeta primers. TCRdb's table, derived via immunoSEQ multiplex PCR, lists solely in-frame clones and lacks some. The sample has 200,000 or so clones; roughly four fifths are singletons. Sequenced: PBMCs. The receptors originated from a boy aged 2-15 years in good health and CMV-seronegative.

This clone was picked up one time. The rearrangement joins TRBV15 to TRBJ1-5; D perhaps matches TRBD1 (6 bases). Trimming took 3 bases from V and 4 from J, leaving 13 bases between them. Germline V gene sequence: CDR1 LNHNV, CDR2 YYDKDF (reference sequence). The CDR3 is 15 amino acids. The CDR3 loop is CATSRGRGGNQPQHF. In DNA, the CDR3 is TGTGCCACCAGCAGGGGCAGGGGCGGTAATCAGCCCCAGCATTTT.

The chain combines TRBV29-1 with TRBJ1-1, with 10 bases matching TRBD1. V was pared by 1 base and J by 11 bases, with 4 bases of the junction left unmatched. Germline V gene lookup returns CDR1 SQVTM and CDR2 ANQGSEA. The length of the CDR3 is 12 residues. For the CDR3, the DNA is TGCAGCGTTGAAGGACAGGGGGCGATGGCTTTCTTT. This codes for CSVEGQGAMAFF.

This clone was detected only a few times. The CDR3 nucleotides read TGTGCCAGTAGTATAGTCCGGGGACTAGCGGGGGGTTCCACCGGGGAGCTGTTTTTT. This encodes CASSIVRGLAGGSTGELFF. The J gene is TRBJ2-2, the V gene TRBV19; the match to TRBD2 covers 15 bases. Germline CDR1 LNHDA, CDR2 SQIVND (reference sequence). J was trimmed by 4 bases and V by 1 base; bases with no gene match: 7. The CDR3 contains 19 residues.

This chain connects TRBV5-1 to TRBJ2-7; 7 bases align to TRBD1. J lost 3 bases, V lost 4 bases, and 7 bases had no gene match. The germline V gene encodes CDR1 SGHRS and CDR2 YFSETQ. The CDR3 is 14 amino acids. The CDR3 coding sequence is TGCGCCAGCAGCCAATCGACAGGGAACTACGAGCAGTACTTC. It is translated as CASSQSTGNYEQYF.

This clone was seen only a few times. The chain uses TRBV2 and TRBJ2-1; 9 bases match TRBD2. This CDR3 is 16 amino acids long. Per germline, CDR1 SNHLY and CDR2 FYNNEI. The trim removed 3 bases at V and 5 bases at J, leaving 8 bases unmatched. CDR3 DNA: TGTGCCAGCAGTGAGCCCACCAGCGGGGGGAACAATGAGCAGTTCTTC. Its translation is CASSEPTSGGNNEQFF. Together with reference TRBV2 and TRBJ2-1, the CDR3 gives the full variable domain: EPEVTQTPSHQVTQMGQEVILRCVPISNHLYFYWYRQILGQKVEFLVSFYNNEISEKSEIFDDQFSVERPDGSNFTLKIRSTKLEDSAMYFCASSEPTSGGNNEQFFGPGTRLTVL.

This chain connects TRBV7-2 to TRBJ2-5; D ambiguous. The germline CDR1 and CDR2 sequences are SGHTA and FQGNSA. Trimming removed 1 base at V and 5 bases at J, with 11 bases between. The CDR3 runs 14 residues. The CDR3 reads CASSLVLGDETQYF. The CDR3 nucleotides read TGTGCCAGCAGCTTAGTCCTCGGAGATGAGACCCAGTACTTC. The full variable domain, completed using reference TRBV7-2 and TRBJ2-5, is GAGVSQSPSNKVTEKGKDVELRCDPISGHTALYWYRQSLGQGLEFLIYFQGNSAPDKSGLPSDRFSAERTGGSVSTLTIQRTQQEDSAVYLCASSLVLGDETQYFGPGTRLLVL.

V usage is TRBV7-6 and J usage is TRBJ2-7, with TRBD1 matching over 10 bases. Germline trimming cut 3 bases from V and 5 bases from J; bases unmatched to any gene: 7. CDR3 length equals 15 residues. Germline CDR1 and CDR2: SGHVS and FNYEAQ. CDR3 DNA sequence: TGTGCCAGCAGCTTGTTCGGGGACAGGGGAGACGAGCAGTACTTC. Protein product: CASSLFGDRGDEQYF.

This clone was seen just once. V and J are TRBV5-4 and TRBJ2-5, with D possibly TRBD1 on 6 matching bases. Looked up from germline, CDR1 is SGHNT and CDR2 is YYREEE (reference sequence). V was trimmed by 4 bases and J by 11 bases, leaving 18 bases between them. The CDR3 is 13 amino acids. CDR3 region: CASSPSLGAEQYF. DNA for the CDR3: TGTGCCAGCAGCCCTTCGCTGGGGGCTGAGCAGTACTTC.

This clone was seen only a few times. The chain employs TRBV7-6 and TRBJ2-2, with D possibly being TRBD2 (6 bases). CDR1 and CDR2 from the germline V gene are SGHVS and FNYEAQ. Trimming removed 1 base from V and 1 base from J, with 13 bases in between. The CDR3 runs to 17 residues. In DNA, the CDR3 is TGTGCCAGCAGCTTAGAAGGAGGGTATATGAACACCGGGGAGCTGTTTTTT. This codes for CASSLEGGYMNTGELFF. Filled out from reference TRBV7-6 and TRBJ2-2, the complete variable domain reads GAGVSQSPRYKVTKRGQDVALRCDPISGHVSLYWYRQALGQGPEFLTYFNYEAQQDKSGLPNDRFSAERPEGSISTLTIQRTEQRDSAMYRCASSLEGGYMNTGELFFGEGSRLTVL.

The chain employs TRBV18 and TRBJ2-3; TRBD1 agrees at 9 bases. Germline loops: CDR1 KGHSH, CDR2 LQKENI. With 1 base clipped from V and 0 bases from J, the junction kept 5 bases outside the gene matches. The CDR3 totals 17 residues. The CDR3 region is CASSPLQGQGSTDTQYF. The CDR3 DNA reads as TGTGCCAGCTCACCACTGCAAGGACAGGGGAGCACAGATACGCAGTATTTT.